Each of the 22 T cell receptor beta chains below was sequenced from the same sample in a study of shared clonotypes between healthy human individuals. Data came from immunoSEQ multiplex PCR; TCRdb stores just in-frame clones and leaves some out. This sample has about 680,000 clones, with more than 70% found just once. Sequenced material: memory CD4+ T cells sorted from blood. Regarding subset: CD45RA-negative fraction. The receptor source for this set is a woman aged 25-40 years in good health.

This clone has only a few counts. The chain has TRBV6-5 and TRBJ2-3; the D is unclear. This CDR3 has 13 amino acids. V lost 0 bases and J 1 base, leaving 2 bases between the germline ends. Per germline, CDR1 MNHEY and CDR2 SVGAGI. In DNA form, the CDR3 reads TGTGCCAGCAGTTACTCAGGCACAGATACGCAGTATTTT. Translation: CASSYSGTDTQYF.

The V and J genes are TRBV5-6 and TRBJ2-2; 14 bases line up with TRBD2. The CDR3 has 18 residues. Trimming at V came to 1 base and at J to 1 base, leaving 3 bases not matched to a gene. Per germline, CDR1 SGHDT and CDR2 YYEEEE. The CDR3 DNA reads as TGTGCCAGCAGCTTGCTGGGACTAGCGGGAGTGAACACCGGGGAGCTGTTTTTT. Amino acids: CASSLLGLAGVNTGELFF. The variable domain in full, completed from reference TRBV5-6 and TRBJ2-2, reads DAGVTQSPTHLIKTRGQQVTLRCSPKSGHDTVSWYQQALGQGPQFIFQYYEEEERQRGNFPDRFSGHQFPNYSSELNVNALLLGDSALYLCASSLLGLAGVNTGELFFGEGSRLTVL.

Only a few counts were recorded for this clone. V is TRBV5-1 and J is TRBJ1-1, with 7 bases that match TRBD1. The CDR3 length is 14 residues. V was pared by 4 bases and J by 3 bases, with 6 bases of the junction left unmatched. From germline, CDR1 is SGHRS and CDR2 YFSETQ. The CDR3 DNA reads TGCGCCAGCAGCCCGGGACAGCCCTACACTGAAGCTTTCTTT. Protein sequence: CASSPGQPYTEAFF.

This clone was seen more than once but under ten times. The CDR3: CASSQQGTSSYNEQFF. In DNA form, the CDR3 reads TGTGCCAGCAGTCAACAGGGGACCTCCTCCTACAATGAGCAGTTCTTC. The V and J genes are TRBV11-2 and TRBJ2-1; the match to TRBD1 covers 7 bases. The CDR3 covers 16 residues. Germline loops: CDR1 SGHAT, CDR2 FQNNGV. V gave up 6 bases and J gave up 0 bases; unmatched junction bases: 8.

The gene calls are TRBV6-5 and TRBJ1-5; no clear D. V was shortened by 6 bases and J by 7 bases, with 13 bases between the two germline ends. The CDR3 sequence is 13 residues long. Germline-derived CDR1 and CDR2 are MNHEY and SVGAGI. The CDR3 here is CASRVTRGQPQHF. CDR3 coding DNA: TGTGCCAGCAGAGTAACAAGAGGGCAGCCCCAGCATTTT.

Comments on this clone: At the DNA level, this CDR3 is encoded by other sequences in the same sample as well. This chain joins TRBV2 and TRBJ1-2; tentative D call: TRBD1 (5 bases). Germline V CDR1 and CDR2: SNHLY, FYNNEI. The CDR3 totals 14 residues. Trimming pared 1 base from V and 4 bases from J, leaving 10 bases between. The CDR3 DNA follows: TGTGCCAGCAGTGAAGGGAGAGGGACCTATGGCTACACCTTC. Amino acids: CASSEGRGTYGYTF.

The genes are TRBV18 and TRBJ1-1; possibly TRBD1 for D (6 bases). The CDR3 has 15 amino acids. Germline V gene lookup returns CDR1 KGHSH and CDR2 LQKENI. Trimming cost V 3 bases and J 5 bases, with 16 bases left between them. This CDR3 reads CASSPTTGRRTEAFF. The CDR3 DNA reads TGTGCCAGCTCACCTACAACAGGGAGACGAACTGAAGCTTTCTTT.

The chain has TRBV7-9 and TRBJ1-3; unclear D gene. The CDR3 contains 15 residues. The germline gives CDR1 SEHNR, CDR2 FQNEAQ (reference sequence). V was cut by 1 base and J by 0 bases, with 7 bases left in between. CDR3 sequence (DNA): TGTGCCAGCAGCTTAGGGGCGGTCTCTGGAAACACCATATATTTT. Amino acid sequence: CASSLGAVSGNTIYF. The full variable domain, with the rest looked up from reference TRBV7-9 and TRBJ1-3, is DTGVSQNPRHKITKRGQNVTFRCDPISEHNRLYWYRQTLGQGPEFLTYFQNEAQLEKSRLLSDRFSAERPKGSFSTLEIQRTEQGDSAMYLCASSLGAVSGNTIYFGEGSWLTVV.

CDR3: CSASSGLSAFF. In DNA form, the CDR3 reads TGCAGTGCCAGTTCGGGGCTTTCGGCTTTCTTT. The V and J genes are TRBV20-1 and TRBJ1-1; possibly TRBD1 for D (5 bases). The CDR3 sequence is 11 residues long. The V gene's germline CDR1 is DFQATT and CDR2 SNEGSKA (reference sequence). V was clipped by 6 bases and J by 11 bases, with 16 bases between them.

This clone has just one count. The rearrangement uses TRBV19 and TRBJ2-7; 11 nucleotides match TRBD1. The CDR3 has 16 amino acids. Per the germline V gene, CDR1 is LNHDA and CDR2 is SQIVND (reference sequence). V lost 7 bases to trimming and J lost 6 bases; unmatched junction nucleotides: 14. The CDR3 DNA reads TGTGCCAGTACGTTATCACCGGGACAGGGGGTCGGCGAGCAGTACTTC. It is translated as CASTLSPGQGVGEQYF.

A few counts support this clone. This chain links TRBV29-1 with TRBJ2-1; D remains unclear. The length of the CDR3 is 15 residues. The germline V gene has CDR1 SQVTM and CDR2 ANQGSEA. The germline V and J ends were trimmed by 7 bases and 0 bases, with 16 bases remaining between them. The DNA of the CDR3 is TGCAGCGGAGATCTCGGCTTACACTCCTACAATGAGCAGTTCTTC. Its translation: CSGDLGLHSYNEQFF.

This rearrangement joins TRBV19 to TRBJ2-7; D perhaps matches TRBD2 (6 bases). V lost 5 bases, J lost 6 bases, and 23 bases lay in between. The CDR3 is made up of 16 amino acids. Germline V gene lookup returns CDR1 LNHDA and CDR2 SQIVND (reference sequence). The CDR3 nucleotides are TGTGCCAGTAGTGGGGAGAGATCGGGAGCCCACTTCGAGCAGTACTTC. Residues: CASSGERSGAHFEQYF.

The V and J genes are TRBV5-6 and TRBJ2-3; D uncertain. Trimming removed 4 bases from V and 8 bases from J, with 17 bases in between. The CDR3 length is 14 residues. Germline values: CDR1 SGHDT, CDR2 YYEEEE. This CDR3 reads CASSGLTSPLTQYF. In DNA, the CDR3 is TGTGCCAGCAGCGGCCTCACTTCACCTCTTACGCAGTATTTT.

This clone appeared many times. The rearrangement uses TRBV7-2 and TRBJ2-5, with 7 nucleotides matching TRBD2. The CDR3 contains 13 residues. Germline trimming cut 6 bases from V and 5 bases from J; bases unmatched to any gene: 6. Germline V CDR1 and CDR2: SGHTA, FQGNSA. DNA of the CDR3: TGTGCCAGCAGTCTAATGGGAGGGGAGACCCAGTACTTC. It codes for CASSLMGGETQYF.

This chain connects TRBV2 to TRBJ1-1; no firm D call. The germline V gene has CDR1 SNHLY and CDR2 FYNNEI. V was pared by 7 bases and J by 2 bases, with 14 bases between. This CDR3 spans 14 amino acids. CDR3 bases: TGTGCCAGCAATGTTCCAGGTGTTAACACTGAAGCTTTCTTT. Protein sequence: CASNVPGVNTEAFF.

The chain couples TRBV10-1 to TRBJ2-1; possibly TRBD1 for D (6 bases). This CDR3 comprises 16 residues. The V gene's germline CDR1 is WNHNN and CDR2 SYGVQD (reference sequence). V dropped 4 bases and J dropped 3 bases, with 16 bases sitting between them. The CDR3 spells CASSGDVQGNYNEQFF. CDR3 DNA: TGCGCCAGCAGTGGGGACGTACAGGGAAACTACAATGAGCAGTTCTTC.

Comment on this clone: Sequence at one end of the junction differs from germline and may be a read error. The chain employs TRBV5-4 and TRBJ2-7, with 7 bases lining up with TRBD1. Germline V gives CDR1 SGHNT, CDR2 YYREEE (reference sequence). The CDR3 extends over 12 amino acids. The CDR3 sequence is CASSLEDRAQHF. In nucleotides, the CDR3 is TGTGCCAGCAGCTTGGAAGACAGGGCACAGCACTTC. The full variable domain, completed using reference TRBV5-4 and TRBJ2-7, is ETGVTQSPTHLIKTRGQQVTLRCSSQSGHNTVSWYQQALGQGPQFIFQYYREEENGRGNFPPRFSGLQFPNYSSELNVNALELDDSALYLCASSLEDRAQHFGPGTRLTVT.

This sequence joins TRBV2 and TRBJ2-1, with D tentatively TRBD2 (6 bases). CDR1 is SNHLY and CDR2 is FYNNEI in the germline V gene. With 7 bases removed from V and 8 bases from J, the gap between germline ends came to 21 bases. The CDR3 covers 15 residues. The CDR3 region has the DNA TGTGCCAGCAAGCCGGGAGAAAAACATACCGATGAGCAGTTCTTC. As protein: CASKPGEKHTDEQFF.

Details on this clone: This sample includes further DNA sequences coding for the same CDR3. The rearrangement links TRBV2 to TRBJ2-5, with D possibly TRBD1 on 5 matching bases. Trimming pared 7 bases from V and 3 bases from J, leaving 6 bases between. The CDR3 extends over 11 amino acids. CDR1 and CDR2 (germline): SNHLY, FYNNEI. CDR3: CASTREETQYF. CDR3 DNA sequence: TGTGCCAGCACCAGGGAAGAGACCCAGTACTTC. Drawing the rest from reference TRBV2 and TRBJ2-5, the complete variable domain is EPEVTQTPSHQVTQMGQEVILRCVPISNHLYFYWYRQILGQKVEFLVSFYNNEISEKSEIFDDQFSVERPDGSNFTLKIRSTKLEDSAMYFCASTREETQYFGPGTRLLVL.

The CDR3 loop is CASSLLAAGDIQYF. CDR3 coding DNA: TGTGCCAGCAGTTTATTGGCGGCTGGGGACATTCAGTACTTC. This chain connects TRBV27 to TRBJ2-4; D gene ambiguous. V was clipped by 1 base and J by 8 bases, with 12 bases between them. This CDR3 comprises 14 residues. CDR1 is MNHEY and CDR2 is SMNVEV in the germline V gene (reference sequence).

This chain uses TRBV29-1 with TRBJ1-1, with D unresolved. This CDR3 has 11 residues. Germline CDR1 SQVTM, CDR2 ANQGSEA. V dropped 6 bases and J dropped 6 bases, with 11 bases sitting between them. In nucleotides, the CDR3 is TGCAGCGTCGAGCGATATTCTGAAGCTTTCTTT. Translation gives CSVERYSEAFF.

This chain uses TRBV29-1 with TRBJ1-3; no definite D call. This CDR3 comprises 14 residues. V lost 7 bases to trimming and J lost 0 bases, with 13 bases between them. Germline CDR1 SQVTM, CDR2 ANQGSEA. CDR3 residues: CSGVDYSSGNTIYF. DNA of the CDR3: TGCAGCGGAGTCGATTACTCCTCTGGAAACACCATATATTTT.